This is a list of T cell receptor beta chains from one sample in a study of T cell repertoires in cytomegalovirus infection. TCRdb used MiXCR to reprocess the reads, holding one entry per CDR3 protein. The sample holds roughly 990,000 distinct CDR3 sequences; less than 35% are singletons and the top ten take over 13%. Their antigens are not known. Sequences were derived from cultured CD8+ T cells from PBMCs, sampled from culture after CMV antigen stimulation. These TCRs come from a human donor in good health (CMV status not recorded). Some clones in this sample may be carry-over from other donors' samples. Each CDR3 is given with its conserved first and last residue. The D gene is left open where the match is weak. Clone size is not always given. Where it is, it says once, few, many or a class for expanded clones.

CDR3nt: TGCGCCAGCAGCTTGGTTATTCGATCGGTTCCCGGAAACACCATATATTTT
CDR3aa: CASSLVIRSVPGNTIYF
abundance: .
len: 17
v_gene: TRBV5-1
d_gene: .
j_gene: TRBJ1-3

CDR3nt: TGTGCCAGCAGCTCTACATCCGGGGGAACCTTTGGGGGGTTTTACAATGAGCAGTTCTTC
CDR3aa: CASSSTSGGTFGGFYNEQFF
abundance: few
len: 20
v_gene: TRBV7-9
d_gene: .
j_gene: TRBJ2-1

CDR3nt: TGCGCCAGCAGCCAAGATTGGGGGACCCTTACGTCGTACAATGAGCAGTTCTTC
CDR3aa: CASSQDWGTLTSYNEQFF
abundance: .
len: 18
v_gene: TRBV4-3
d_gene: .
j_gene: TRBJ2-1

CDR3nt: TGTGCTAGTGGTTTGGACGCCGGTTCTAGCGGGGGGGCCGGGCAGTTCTTC
CDR3aa: CASGLDAGSSGGAGQFF
abundance: few
len: 17
v_gene: TRBV12-5
d_gene: TRBD2
j_gene: TRBJ2-1

CDR3nt: TGTGCCAGCAGCAACCGGGATTACGAGCAGTACTTC
CDR3aa: CASSNRDYEQYF
abundance: many
len: 12
v_gene: TRBV12-3/TRBV12-4
d_gene: .
j_gene: TRBJ2-7

CDR3nt: TGTGCCAGCAGCCAACAGACAGGGGGCGCGTGGAACATTCAGTACTTC
CDR3aa: CASSQQTGGAWNIQYF
abundance: .
len: 16
v_gene: TRBV2
d_gene: TRBD1
j_gene: TRBJ2-4

CDR3nt: TGCAGCGTGGGTGGGGCCGGGACCAGCACAGATACGCAGTATTTT
CDR3aa: CSVGGAGTSTDTQYF
abundance: once
len: 15
v_gene: TRBV29-1
d_gene: .
j_gene: TRBJ2-3

CDR3nt: TGTGCCAGCAGGGAGGGGGCTGTGAATAATTCACCCCTCCACTTT
CDR3aa: CASREGAVNNSPLHF
abundance: few
len: 15
v_gene: TRBV6-5
d_gene: TRBD1
j_gene: TRBJ1-6

CDR3nt: TGTGCCCTTGGGGAGGAGACGAACACTGAAGCTTTCTTT
CDR3aa: CALGEETNTEAFF
abundance: few
len: 13
v_gene: TRBV7-9
d_gene: .
j_gene: TRBJ1-1

CDR3nt: TGTGCCAGCAGCTTAGCAGGGTACTACGAGCAGTACTTC
CDR3aa: CASSLAGYYEQYF
abundance: .
len: 13
v_gene: TRBV7-9
d_gene: .
j_gene: TRBJ2-7

CDR3nt: TGCAGTGCTAGAAGATCCTCGGACTACGAGCAGTACTTC
CDR3aa: CSARRSSDYEQYF
abundance: .
len: 13
v_gene: TRBV20-1
d_gene: .
j_gene: TRBJ2-7

CDR3nt: TGTGCCAGCAGGGGCAGGGGGATTGGATATGGCTACACCTTC
CDR3aa: CASRGRGIGYGYTF
abundance: few
len: 14
v_gene: TRBV27
d_gene: TRBD1
j_gene: TRBJ1-2

CDR3nt: TGTGCCAGCAGCTTAAATACTAATGAAAAACTGTCTTTT
CDR3aa: CASSLNTNEKLSF
abundance: .
len: 13
v_gene: TRBV7-3
d_gene: .
j_gene: TRBJ1-4

CDR3nt: TGTGCCAGCAGCTTAGAAACAAGGCGAGCTTTCTTT
CDR3aa: CASSLETRRAFF
abundance: .
len: 12
v_gene: TRBV7-2
d_gene: .
j_gene: TRBJ1-1

CDR3nt: TGTGCCAGCAGCCAAGATTGGATGGCGAGCTCCTACAATGAGCAGTTCTTC
CDR3aa: CASSQDWMASSYNEQFF
abundance: .
len: 17
v_gene: TRBV14
d_gene: .
j_gene: TRBJ2-1

CDR3nt: TGCGCCAGCAGCCAAATTCACCAGGGGCTCGAGACCCAGTACTTC
CDR3aa: CASSQIHQGLETQYF
abundance: .
len: 15
v_gene: TRBV4-1
d_gene: .
j_gene: TRBJ2-5